This T cell receptor (beta chain) was profiled in a study of blood T cell repertoires in COVID-19. In the study overall: Samples taken during acute and convalescent COVID-19 were collected in the United States, Italy and Spain. T cells, B-cell-depleted T cells, or PBMCs provided the cDNA or gDNA that served as material.

V dropped 5 bases and J dropped 0 bases, with 8 bases sitting between them. The germline V gene encodes CDR1 SEHNR and CDR2 FQNEAQ (reference sequence). This CDR3 is built from 14 residues. In the original analysis: The authors estimated nucleated cell counts from reference gene primer amplification. Assay: immunoSEQ multiplex PCR; the TCRdb copy retains only in-frame clones and omits some. That table furnishes V, J and clone size, whereas the DNA furnished D and trimming. The table includes approximately 250,000 clones, over 75% detected once. What was sequenced was peripheral blood. The receptor's source is a human donor in a cohort sampled during active COVID-19. V and J are TRBV7-9 and TRBJ1-3, with unresolved D. DNA of the CDR3: TGTGCCAGCAGCGAGAGGATCTCTGGAAACACCATATATTTT. Encoded protein: CASSERISGNTIYF.